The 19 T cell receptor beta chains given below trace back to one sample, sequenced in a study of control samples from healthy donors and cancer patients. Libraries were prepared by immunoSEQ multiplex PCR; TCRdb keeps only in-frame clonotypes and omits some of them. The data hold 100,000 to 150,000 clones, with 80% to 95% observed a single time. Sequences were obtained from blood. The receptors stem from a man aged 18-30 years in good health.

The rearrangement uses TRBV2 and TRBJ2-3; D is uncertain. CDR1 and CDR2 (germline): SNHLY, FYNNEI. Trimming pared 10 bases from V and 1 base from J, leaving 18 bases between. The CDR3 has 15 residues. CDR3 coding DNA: TGTGCCACCCGCCGTCGGTCTTCTGGCACAGATACGCAGTATTTT. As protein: CATRRRSSGTDTQYF.

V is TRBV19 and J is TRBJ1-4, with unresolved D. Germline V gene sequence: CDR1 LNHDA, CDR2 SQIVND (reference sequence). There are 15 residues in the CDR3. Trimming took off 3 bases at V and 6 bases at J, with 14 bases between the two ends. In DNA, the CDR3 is TGTGCCAGTAGTATTGAACGGGGATCCCATGAAAAACTGTTTTTT. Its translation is CASSIERGSHEKLFF.

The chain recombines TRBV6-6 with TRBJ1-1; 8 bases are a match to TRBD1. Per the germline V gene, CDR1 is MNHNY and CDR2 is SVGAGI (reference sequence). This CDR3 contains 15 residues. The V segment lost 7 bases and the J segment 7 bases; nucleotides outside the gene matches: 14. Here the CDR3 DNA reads TGTGCCAGCAACGTTCTTGCAGGGGGCGTTGGTGAAGCTTTCTTT. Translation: CASNVLAGGVGEAFF.

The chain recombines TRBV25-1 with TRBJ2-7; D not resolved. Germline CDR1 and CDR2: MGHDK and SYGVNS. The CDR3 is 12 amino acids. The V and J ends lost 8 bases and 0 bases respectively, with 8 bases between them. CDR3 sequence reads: CASAQVSYEQYF. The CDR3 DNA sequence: TGTGCCAGCGCCCAGGTCTCCTACGAGCAGTACTTC.

The CDR3 region has the DNA TGCGCCAGCAGTGAGCGTAGGACTGGTGGCTTCGATGCTTTCTTT. Encoded protein: CASSERRTGGFDAFF. J is TRBJ1-1 and V is TRBV10-2; D is uncertain. V lost 2 bases, J lost 11 bases, and 21 bases lay in between. From germline, CDR1 is WSHSY and CDR2 SAAADI. CDR3 length: 15 amino acids.

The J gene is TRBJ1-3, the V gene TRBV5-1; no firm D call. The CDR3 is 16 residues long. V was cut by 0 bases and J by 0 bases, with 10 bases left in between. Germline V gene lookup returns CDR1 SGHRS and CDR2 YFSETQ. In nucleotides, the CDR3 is TGCGCCAGCAGCTTGGATGGGCCAGACTCTGGAAACACCATATATTTT. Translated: CASSLDGPDSGNTIYF.

This CDR3 reads CASSLASADEQFF. CDR3 nucleotides: TGTGCCAGCAGCTTAGCGAGCGCGGATGAGCAGTTCTTC. This chain links TRBV11-3 with TRBJ2-1; no reliable D call. Germline-derived CDR1 and CDR2 are SGHNT and YENEEA. The V end was cut by 1 base, the J end by 8 bases, with 9 bases between. The CDR3 contains 13 residues. The full variable domain, in which reference TRBV11-3 and TRBJ2-1 provide the parts outside the CDR3, is EAGVVQSPRYKIIEKKQPVAFWCNPISGHNTLYWYLQNLGQGPELLIRYENEEAVDDSQLPKDRFSAERLKGVDSTLKIQPAELGDSAVYLCASSLASADEQFFGPGTRLTVL.

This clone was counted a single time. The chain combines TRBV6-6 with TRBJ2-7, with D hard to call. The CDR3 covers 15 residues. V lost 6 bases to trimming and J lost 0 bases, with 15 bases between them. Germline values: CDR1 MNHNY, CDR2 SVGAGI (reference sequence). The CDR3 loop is CASSPTASTSYEQYF. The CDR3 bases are TGTGCCAGCAGCCCCACCGCCAGCACCTCCTACGAGCAGTACTTC.

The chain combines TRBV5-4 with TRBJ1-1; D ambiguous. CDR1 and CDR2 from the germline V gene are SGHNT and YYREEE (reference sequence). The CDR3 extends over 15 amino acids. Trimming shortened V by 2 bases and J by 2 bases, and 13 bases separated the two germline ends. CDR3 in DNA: TGTGCCAGCAGCTTATTGGGAATTGGAAACACTGAAGCTTTCTTT. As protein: CASSLLGIGNTEAFF.

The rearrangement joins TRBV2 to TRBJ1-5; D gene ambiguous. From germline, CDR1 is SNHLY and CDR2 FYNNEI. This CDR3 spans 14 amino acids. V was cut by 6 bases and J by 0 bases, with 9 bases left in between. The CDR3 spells CASSASNSNQPQHF. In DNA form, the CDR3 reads TGTGCCAGCAGCGCCAGTAATAGCAATCAGCCCCAGCATTTT.

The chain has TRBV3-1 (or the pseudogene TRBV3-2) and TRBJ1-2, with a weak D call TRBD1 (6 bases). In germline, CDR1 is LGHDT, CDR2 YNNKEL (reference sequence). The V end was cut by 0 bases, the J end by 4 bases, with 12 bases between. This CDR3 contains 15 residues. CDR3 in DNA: TGTGCCAGCAGCCAAGAAGGGGGGGGAGGCTATGGCTACACCTTC. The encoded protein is CASSQEGGGGYGYTF.

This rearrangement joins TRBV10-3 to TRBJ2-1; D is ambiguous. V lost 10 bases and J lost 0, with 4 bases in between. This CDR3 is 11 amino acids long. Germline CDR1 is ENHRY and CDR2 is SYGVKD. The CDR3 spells CATSSYNEQFF. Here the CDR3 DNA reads TGTGCCACCAGCTCCTACAATGAGCAGTTCTTC.

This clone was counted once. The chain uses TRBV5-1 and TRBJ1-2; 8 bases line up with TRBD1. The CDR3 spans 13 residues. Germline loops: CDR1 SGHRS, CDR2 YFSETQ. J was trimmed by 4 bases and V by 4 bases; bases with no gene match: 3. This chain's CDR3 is CASSQDRAYGYTF. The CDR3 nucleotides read TGCGCCAGCAGCCAGGACAGGGCCTATGGCTACACCTTC.

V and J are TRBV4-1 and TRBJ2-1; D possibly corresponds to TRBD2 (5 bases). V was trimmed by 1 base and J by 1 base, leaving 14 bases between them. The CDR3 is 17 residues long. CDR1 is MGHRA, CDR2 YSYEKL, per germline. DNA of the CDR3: TGCGCCAGCAGCCAAGTGGATTTAGGACTTTCCTACAATGAGCAGTTCTTC. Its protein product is CASSQVDLGLSYNEQFF.

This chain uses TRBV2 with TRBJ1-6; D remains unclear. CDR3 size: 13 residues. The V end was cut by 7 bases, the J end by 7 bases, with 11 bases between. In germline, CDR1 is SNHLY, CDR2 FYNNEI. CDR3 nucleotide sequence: TGTGCCAGCAAGGTCAGCGAAAATTCACCCCTCCACTTT. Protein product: CASKVSENSPLHF.

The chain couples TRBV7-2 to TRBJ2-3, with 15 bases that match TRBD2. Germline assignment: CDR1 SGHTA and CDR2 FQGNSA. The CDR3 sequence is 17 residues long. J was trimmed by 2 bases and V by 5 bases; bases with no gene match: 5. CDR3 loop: CASSRGLAGGLTDTQYF. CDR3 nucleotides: TGTGCCAGCAGCCGTGGACTAGCGGGGGGGCTCACAGATACGCAGTATTTT.

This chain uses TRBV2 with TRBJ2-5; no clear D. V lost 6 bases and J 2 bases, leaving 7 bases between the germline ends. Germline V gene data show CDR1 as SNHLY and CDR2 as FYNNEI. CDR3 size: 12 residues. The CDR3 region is CASRAEQETQYF. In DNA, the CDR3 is TGTGCCAGCAGGGCGGAACAAGAGACCCAGTACTTC.

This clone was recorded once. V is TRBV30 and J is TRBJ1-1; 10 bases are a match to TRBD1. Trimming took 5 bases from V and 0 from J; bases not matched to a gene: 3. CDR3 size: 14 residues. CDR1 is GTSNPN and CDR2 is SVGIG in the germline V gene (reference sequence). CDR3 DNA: TGTGCCTGGGGGGGACAGGGGATGAACACTGAAGCTTTCTTT. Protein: CAWGGQGMNTEAFF.

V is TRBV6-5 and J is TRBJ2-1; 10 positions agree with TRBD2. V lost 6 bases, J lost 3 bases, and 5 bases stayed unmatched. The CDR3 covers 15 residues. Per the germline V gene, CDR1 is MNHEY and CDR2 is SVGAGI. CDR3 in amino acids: CASRPPSGGYNEQFF. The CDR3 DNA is TGTGCCAGCAGACCACCTAGCGGGGGCTACAATGAGCAGTTCTTC.